The 16 T cell receptor beta chains below all came from one sample that was sequenced in a study of neurological immune-mediated disorders. TCRdb reanalysed the 5' RACE reads using MiXCR and keeps one entry per CDR3 protein. Of approximately 40,000 distinct CDR3 sequences listed, about 14% are singletons. Input material: CD4+ T cells from blood. The receptors here all came from a woman aged 55 to 70 with HTLV-1-associated myelopathy (HAM/TSP).

In its sample, this clonotype was seen once. At one of its ends the junction is not consistent with the germline gene, which may arise from a read error. The chain combines TRBV5-5 with TRBJ2-2; D possibly corresponds to TRBD2 (6 bases). The germline V gene encodes CDR1 SGHKS and CDR2 YYEKEE (reference sequence). This CDR3 has 19 amino acids. As DNA, the CDR3 is TGTGCCAGCAGCTTGCAGGCAGCGGGTGGGTATACGAACACCTGGGAGCTGTTTTTT. Its protein product is CASSLQAAGGYTNTWELFF.

This clonotype was seen ten or more times. The rearrangement uses TRBV4-2 and TRBJ1-5, with D tentatively TRBD1 (5 bases). Germline loops: CDR1 LGHNA, CDR2 YNFKEQ. V lost 1 base to trimming and J lost 2 bases, with 12 bases between them. This CDR3 is built from 16 residues. The CDR3: CASSQAGVGGNQPQHF. Written as DNA, the CDR3 is TGTGCCAGCAGCCAAGCGGGGGTAGGCGGCAATCAGCCCCAGCATTTT.

CDR3 residues: CASSIRLAGHTDTQYF. DNA of the CDR3: TGCGCCAGCAGTATACGACTAGCGGGGCACACAGATACGCAGTATTTT. This chain links TRBV5-1 with TRBJ2-3; 11 nucleotides match TRBD2. The germline CDR1 and CDR2 sequences are SGHRS and YFSETQ. Trimming removed 5 bases from V and 2 bases from J; junction bases left unmatched: 7. The CDR3 sequence is 16 residues long.

In its sample, this clonotype was seen many times. The J gene is TRBJ1-2, the V gene TRBV4-1; TRBD1 agrees at 7 bases. The junction had 8 bases not matched to a gene; V was cut back by 0 bases and J by 4 bases. This CDR3 comprises 16 residues. The germline V gene encodes CDR1 MGHRA and CDR2 YSYEKL. The CDR3 loop is CASSQEGGRGAYGYTF. The CDR3 nucleotides read TGCGCCAGCAGCCAAGAAGGGGGCCGGGGCGCCTATGGCTACACCTTC.

This clonotype has ten or more counts. The chain joins TRBV5-1 to TRBJ2-7; possibly TRBD1 for D (6 bases). The CDR3 extends over 13 amino acids. The V gene lost 7 bases and the J gene lost 3 bases, with 14 bases spanning the gap. Looked up from germline, CDR1 is SGHRS and CDR2 is YFSETQ. CDR3 in DNA: TGCGCCAGCTCCGGGACACCCATCTACGAGCAGTACTTC. Protein product: CASSGTPIYEQYF.

This clonotype was seen many times. The rearrangement joins TRBV9 to TRBJ2-1, with D uncertain. V lost 3 bases and J 8 bases, leaving 12 bases between the germline ends. The length of the CDR3 is 13 residues. Per germline, CDR1 SGDLS and CDR2 YYNGEE. The CDR3 DNA reads as TGTGCCAGCAGCGCACAGATGTTCGATGAGCAGTTCTTC. This encodes CASSAQMFDEQFF.

This clonotype was seen ten or more times. This chain joins TRBV5-1 and TRBJ1-1; D not resolved. The CDR3 totals 14 residues. V was clipped by 1 base and J by 1 base, with 8 bases between them. Germline V gives CDR1 SGHRS, CDR2 YFSETQ. The CDR3 loop is CASSLWEGNTEAFF. For the CDR3, the DNA is TGCGCCAGCAGCTTGTGGGAGGGGAACACTGAAGCTTTCTTT.

This clonotype was counted many times. This chain joins TRBV5-1 and TRBJ1-2, with D perhaps TRBD1 (5 bases). Germline V gene sequence: CDR1 SGHRS, CDR2 YFSETQ. The CDR3 covers 15 residues. V gave up 5 bases and J gave up 5 bases, with 19 bases separating them. The CDR3: CASSGATGVEYGYTF. CDR3 DNA sequence: TGCGCCAGCAGTGGGGCTACCGGGGTTGAATATGGCTACACCTTC.

This clonotype was seen many times. The chain carries TRBV5-5 and TRBJ2-6; TRBD2 might be the D (5 bases). In germline, CDR1 is SGHKS, CDR2 YYEKEE (reference sequence). The length of the CDR3 is 15 residues. V dropped 2 bases and J dropped 0 bases, with 6 bases sitting between them. The CDR3 here is CASSFRGSGANVLTF. The DNA of the CDR3 is TGTGCCAGCAGCTTCCGGGGCTCTGGGGCCAACGTCCTGACTTTC.

This clonotype rates as medium-sized (0.01 to 0.1%). The genes are TRBV20-1 and TRBJ2-3; the D is unclear. V gave up 1 base and J gave up 1 base, with 15 bases separating them. Germline CDR1 and CDR2: DFQATT and SNEGSKA (reference sequence). The CDR3 totals 16 residues. CDR3 sequence reads: CSARVGEVLGTDTQYF. In DNA, the CDR3 is TGCAGTGCTAGAGTTGGTGAGGTATTGGGCACAGATACGCAGTATTTT.

This clonotype was counted at least ten times. This chain links TRBV5-1 with TRBJ1-2; no clear D. Germline V CDR1 and CDR2: SGHRS, YFSETQ. Trimming removed 0 bases from V and 0 bases from J, with 6 bases in between. The CDR3 is made up of 14 amino acids. CDR3 DNA sequence: TGCGCCAGCAGCTTGGACGGAGCTAACTATGGCTACACCTTC. This sequence encodes CASSLDGANYGYTF.

This clonotype was seen ten or more times. CDR3 region: CASRAPTDTQYF. The CDR3, as DNA: TGTGCCAGCAGGGCCCCCACAGATACGCAGTATTTT. This chain connects TRBV27 to TRBJ2-3; unclear D gene. Per germline, CDR1 MNHEY and CDR2 SMNVEV (reference sequence). There are 12 residues in the CDR3. V was pared by 6 bases and J by 2 bases, with 6 bases between.

This clonotype was observed many times. The chain couples TRBV12-3 or TRBV12-4 to TRBJ2-1; D is possibly TRBD2 (7 bases). The ends were cut back, 5 bases at V and 7 bases at J, with 15 bases in the middle. The CDR3 is 14 residues long. CDR3 coding DNA: TGTGCCAGCAGTGGGGGGGGGGCTAGGAATGAGCAGTTCTTC. Its translation is CASSGGGARNEQFF.

This clonotype was counted ten times or more. The V and J genes are TRBV5-5 and TRBJ1-2; tentative D call: TRBD1 (5 bases). The germline V and J ends were trimmed by 4 bases and 9 bases, with 19 bases remaining between them. The CDR3 extends over 14 amino acids. From germline, CDR1 is SGHKS and CDR2 YYEKEE (reference sequence). The CDR3 loop is CASSLGADPMSYTF. CDR3 nucleotides: TGTGCCAGCAGCCTAGGGGCAGACCCTATGAGCTACACCTTC.

The sample holds a few counts of this clonotype. The V and J genes are TRBV6-6 and TRBJ2-3, with 12 bases that match TRBD1. Germline V gene sequence: CDR1 MNHNY, CDR2 SVGAGI (reference sequence). Trimming at V came to 6 bases and at J to 6 bases, leaving 7 bases not matched to a gene. This CDR3 contains 15 residues. The DNA for the CDR3 is TGTGCCAGCAGAGGGACAGGGGGCGCATTGGATACGCAGTATTTT. Its protein product is CASRGTGGALDTQYF.

The table lists this clonotype with many counts. This chain links TRBV5-1 with TRBJ1-1; TRBD1 matches 7 bases. The CDR3 loop spans 13 amino acids. Germline V gives CDR1 SGHRS, CDR2 YFSETQ. After removal of 3 bases from V and 1 base from J, the junction contained 0 bases not matched to a gene. CDR3 nucleotide sequence: TGCGCCAGCAGCTGGGACAGGAACACTGAAGCTTTCTTT. Its translation: CASSWDRNTEAFF.